This TCR beta chain came from a study of CD8 T cells in Susac syndrome (dated by TCRdb to about 2019). About the full investigation: Of the Susac syndrome patients who were sequenced, under 10 were in clinical remission while about six had clinically active disease. At blood withdrawal, Susac syndrome patients were either therapy-naive, taking corticosteroids (in some cases with IVIg as well), or taking IVIg alone. The study used repertoire sequencing to test whether antigen drove CD8+ T cell activation and differentiation in Susac syndrome.

High-throughput TCR beta sequencing profiled peripheral blood CD8+ and CD4+ T cells from healthy donors, Susac syndrome patients and multiple sclerosis patients. Recently defined diagnostic criteria for definite or probable disease were met by the Susac syndrome patients. Bulk CD8+ and CD4+ T cells were purified by magnetic negative isolation, whereas CD8+ TEMRA cells were enriched by FACS. Blood was collected in EDTA tubes and processed within 24 hours, with PBMCs isolated through density gradient centrifugation. PBMCs intended for TCR sequencing were cryopreserved in liquid nitrogen and thawed later in a water bath at 37 degrees C. The sorted or isolated CD4+, CD8+ and CD8+ TEMRA cells had a purity of 90% or higher. The CDR3 sequence holds 15 residues, the cysteine and phenylalanine included. Only the CDR3 part of the read is kept: 45 bases, read in frame from the first base. V drops 0 bases and J drops 1 base, leaving 9 bases in between. CDR1 and CDR2 (MNHEY, SVGEGT) derive from the germline V gene.

Paper-wide results and their limitations: The CD4+ T cell repertoire of patients with Susac syndrome showed no detectable clonal expansion. The number of individuals in the TCR sequencing and HLA analysis was acknowledged as relatively small.

RNA was extracted using the RNeasy kit, and about 0.45 to 1 microgram was reverse transcribed with random hexamers. The immunoSEQ multiplex PCR assay, which covers 54 Vbeta and 13 Jbeta segments, was used to amplify TCR beta CDR3 regions. PCR amplification bias was corrected using a synthetic template baseline for primer optimization and computational correction. Per the authors' processing: Reads were annotated to V, D and J genes according to IMGT and were analyzed with immunoSEQ Analyzer, with only productive sequences retained. Clonality was computed as one minus Shannon entropy normalized by log2 of the number of productive unique sequences. For each patient and control, public and private clones were evaluated among the 100 most prevalent clones. Clones were defined as Susac-specific when absent from the healthy and MS cohorts, from approximately 970 published viral clones and from other ImmuneACCESS disease sequences. TCRdb passed the public sequencing reads through fastp at Q25 and MiXCR, retaining productive beta sequences. Entries that share a CDR3 protein sequence are merged under the most common genes and DNA. The V and J calls, along with clone size, are taken from TCRdb and not from the paper's own processing. The sample has around 130,000 distinct CDR3 sequences on record, roughly 95% of them singletons. Less than 0.15% of the sample comes from the top ten.

Notes on this clonotype: It lacks a known antigen. There are no base qualities to consult, and no much larger clone falls within one base.

Sequencing input: CD4+ T cells from PBMCs. The V and J segments used are TRBV6-2 or TRBV6-3 and TRBJ2-5; possibly the D gene is TRBD2, per 5 matching bases. This sequence was found in a human donor with Susac syndrome. The DNA sequence reads TGTGCCAGCAGTTACTCTGCGCGGGCCCAAGAGACCCAGTACTTC. It translates as CASSYSARAQETQYF.